This TCR beta chain comes out of a study of T-cell reconstitution after alpha-beta-depleted transplantation in children. V was shortened by 5 bases and J by 8 bases, with 16 bases between the two germline ends. Per germline, CDR1 SEHNR and CDR2 FQNEAQ (reference sequence). This CDR3 is 14 amino acids long. Unique molecular identifiers were incorporated into the prepared TCRbeta library. TCRdb re-called the PCR reads through MiXCR, storing one row per CDR3 protein. The sample has approximately 590,000 distinct CDR3 sequences; roughly 10% are singletons. The chain recombines TRBV7-9 with TRBJ2-1, with unresolved D. The sequencing used PBMCs from the stem cell graft donor, collected from the stem cell graft. The receptor was derived from a human donor who donated a stem cell graft to a child with acute myeloid leukemia. CDR3 nucleotides: TGTGCCAGCAGCCCGGCCCGGCAAACCTATGAGCAGTTCTTC. This sequence encodes CASSPARQTYEQFF.